This T cell receptor (beta chain) was profiled in a study of beta chain features in type 1 diabetes. Points from the study as a whole: Lower insertion and higher deletion counts appeared at VDJ junctions in type 1 diabetes patients.

Reverse transcription of all isolated RNA meant that expressed TCRB transcripts were sequenced. The protocol was immunoSEQ multiplex PCR, while the TCRdb copy is restricted to in-frame clones and leaves out a portion. The sample lists roughly 130,000 clones, around 8.7% occurring once. The CDR3 is made up of 14 amino acids. V was shortened by 7 bases and J by 0 bases, with 12 bases between the two germline ends. Germline V gives CDR1 SGHAT, CDR2 FQNNGV. A single heparinised blood sample, averaging approximately 100 mL, was obtained per donor. In this sample, this clone turned up a few times. Its matching antigen is unknown.

Sample: central memory CD4+ T cells from blood. V usage is TRBV11-2 and J usage is TRBJ1-1; D remains unclear. The sequence derives from a man aged 18-30 years in good health. CDR3 region: CASTRAVLNTEAFF. The CDR3 DNA reads as TGTGCCAGCACGCGCGCGGTGTTGAACACTGAAGCTTTCTTT.